The 14 T cell receptor beta chains presented below share a single source sample, sequenced in a study of T cell repertoires in aging, cancer and after chemotherapy. Peripheral blood genomic DNA, not sorted cells or RNA, was the template. A mixed TRB-A/B primer pool amplified rearranged TRB by multiplex touch-down PCR. TCRdb ran MiXCR on the multiplex PCR reads and lists one entry per CDR3 protein. This table holds about 17,000 distinct CDR3 sequences, roughly half found once. The sample consisted of blood. These receptors all stem from a human donor in good health.

This clonotype was recorded only once. V gene TRBV27 combines with J gene TRBJ2-7; TRBD2 might be the D (6 bases). CDR1 and CDR2 from the germline V gene are MNHEY and SMNVEV (reference sequence). The CDR3 spans 15 residues. With 3 bases removed from V and 4 bases from J, the gap between germline ends came to 16 bases. Here the CDR3 DNA reads TGTGCCAGCAGTTTGCTGGGGGAGGTCACTTACGAGCAGTACTTC. Translation gives CASSLLGEVTYEQYF.

V usage is TRBV5-4 and J usage is TRBJ2-3; D is ambiguous. Germline V gene data show CDR1 as SGHNT and CDR2 as YYREEE (reference sequence). The CDR3 consists of 12 residues. V was cut by 6 bases and J by 4 bases, with 9 bases left in between. For the CDR3, the DNA is TGTGCCAGCACCAAAGACCCAGATACGCAGTATTTT. Its translation is CASTKDPDTQYF.

V is TRBV6-4 and J is TRBJ2-2, with D unclear. Between the trimmed V and J ends, which lost 5 bases and 1 base, there was a span of 2 bases. CDR1 MRHNA and CDR2 SNTAGT come from the germline V gene. The CDR3 has 12 amino acids. The chain's CDR3 is CASSQNTGELFF. CDR3 nucleotide sequence: TGTGCCAGCAGTCAGAACACCGGGGAGCTGTTTTTT.

The chain joins TRBV13 to TRBJ1-4, with 8 bases that match TRBD1. The CDR3 is made up of 13 amino acids. CDR1 and CDR2 (germline): PRHDT, FYEKMQ (reference sequence). V gave up 6 bases and J gave up 8 bases; unmatched junction bases: 5. The chain's CDR3 is CASRTGVGEKLFF. Here the CDR3 DNA reads TGTGCCAGCAGGACAGGGGTTGGCGAAAAACTGTTTTTT. Supplemented by reference TRBV13 and TRBJ1-4, the full variable domain reads AAGVIQSPRHLIKEKRETATLKCYPIPRHDTVYWYQQGPGQDPQFLISFYEKMQSDKGSIPDRFSAQQFSDYHSELNMSSLELGDSALYFCASRTGVGEKLFFGSGTQLSVL.

This clonotype has a handful of counts. The chain joins TRBV6-6 to TRBJ2-1; D may match TRBD1 or TRBD2 (5 bases each). CDR1 is MNHNY, CDR2 SVGAGI, per germline (reference sequence). The V and J ends lost 5 bases and 4 bases respectively, with 9 bases between them. The CDR3 totals 13 residues. The CDR3 loop is CASSKGRYNEQFF. CDR3 sequence (DNA): TGTGCCAGCAGTAAGGGACGGTACAATGAGCAGTTCTTC.

The rearrangement joins TRBV6-1 to TRBJ2-6, with D possibly being TRBD1 or TRBD2 (5 bases each). Trimming shortened V by 7 bases and J by 2 bases, and 12 bases separated the two germline ends. Germline CDR1 is MNHNS and CDR2 is SASEGT. The CDR3 consists of 15 residues. The CDR3 region is CASTTGGAGANVLTF. The CDR3 DNA is TGTGCCAGCACCACTGGGGGTGCTGGGGCCAACGTCCTGACTTTC.

This clonotype was recorded a few times. The chain couples TRBV18 to TRBJ2-7, with a tentative D call TRBD1 (6 bases). The V and J ends lost 6 bases and 4 bases respectively, with 13 bases between them. This CDR3 region has 13 residues. Germline CDR1 and CDR2: KGHSH and LQKENI. CDR3 loop: CASSQRGFYEQYF. The CDR3 DNA follows: TGTGCCAGCTCGCAAAGGGGGTTTTACGAGCAGTACTTC.

The genes are TRBV5-4 and TRBJ2-6; D call uncertain. The CDR3 runs to 16 residues. Trimming left V 4 bases short and J 0 bases short, with 11 bases between. Germline V lookup: CDR1 SGHNT, CDR2 YYREEE (reference sequence). The CDR3: CASSLRVGSGANVLTF. In nucleotides, the CDR3 is TGTGCCAGCAGCCTCAGAGTCGGCTCTGGGGCCAACGTCCTGACTTTC.

V and J are TRBV5-5 and TRBJ1-4; perhaps TRBD1 as D (5 bases). The CDR3 consists of 13 residues. Trimming took 5 bases from V and 8 from J, leaving 13 bases between them. The V gene's germline CDR1 is SGHKS and CDR2 YYEKEE (reference sequence). The CDR3 reads CASRFFPGEKLFF. The DNA for the CDR3 is TGTGCCAGCAGATTTTTCCCAGGGGAAAAACTGTTTTTT.

V usage is TRBV19 and J usage is TRBJ2-3; 7 nucleotides agree with TRBD1. V was clipped by 5 bases and J by 3 bases; unmatched bases: 5. This CDR3 contains 14 residues. The germline V gene has CDR1 LNHDA and CDR2 SQIVND (reference sequence). The CDR3 DNA reads TGTGCCAGTAGTCTACAGGGGTCGACAGATACGCAGTATTTT. Protein sequence: CASSLQGSTDTQYF.

The gene calls are TRBV15 and TRBJ2-5; 7 bases map to TRBD1. The ends lost 5 bases at V and 5 bases at J; junction bases unmatched: 8. Germline V gene data show CDR1 as LNHNV and CDR2 as YYDKDF (reference sequence). This CDR3 contains 14 residues. The CDR3 DNA sequence: TGTGCCACCAGCCTACAGGGGTTGGATGAGACCCAGTACTTC. It translates to CATSLQGLDETQYF.

In DNA, the CDR3 is TGTGCCAGCAGTTATGCTAGGAGCTATAGCACAGATACGCAGTATTTT. Protein: CASSYARSYSTDTQYF. This chain links TRBV6-5 with TRBJ2-3; D remains ambiguous. Germline V gene sequence: CDR1 MNHEY, CDR2 SVGAGI. V was trimmed by 3 bases and J by 0 bases, leaving 13 bases between them. This CDR3 is built from 16 residues.

As to this clonotype: One end of the junction fails to match germline, which may point to a read error. The rearrangement uses TRBV6-2 or TRBV6-3 and TRBJ2-1; D call uncertain. This CDR3 has 12 amino acids. CDR1 and CDR2 from the germline V gene are MNHEY and SVGEGT. DNA of the CDR3: TGTGACAGCAGTCCCACCCACAATGAGCAGTTCTTC. It translates to CDSSPTHNEQFF.

The chain has TRBV14 and TRBJ2-5; unclear D gene. This CDR3 spans 13 amino acids. Trimming pared 5 bases from V and 7 bases from J, leaving 14 bases between. Germline lookup yields CDR1 SGHDN and CDR2 FVKESK. CDR3 sequence reads: CASSRTITGTQYF. Written as DNA, the CDR3 is TGTGCCAGCAGCAGGACCATTACGGGGACCCAGTACTTC.